Following are 23 T cell receptor beta chains from one sample sequenced in a study of shared clonotypes between healthy human individuals (dated by TCRdb to 2018 to 2020). Library prep was done by the immunoSEQ multiplex PCR assay. In TCRdb, the immuneACCESS table is reduced to in-frame sequences with V and J assigned. These tables do not hold every clone; where another copy was compared, an unresolved V gene accounts for under half, and the others remain unexplained. The sample contains more than 200,000 clones, 50% to 75% of them found a single time. Roughly 11% of the sample comes from the top ten. Sequencing was carried out using memory CD4+ T cells sorted from blood. Per the publication, the cell subset or site label means: CD45RA-negative fraction. The receptors derive from a man in his thirties or forties in good health.

The rearrangement uses TRBV4-2 and TRBJ2-2; 11 bases are shared with TRBD1. Losses at the gene ends were 6 bases for V and 7 bases for J; bases not matched to a gene: 19. This CDR3 comprises 19 residues. Germline CDR1 and CDR2: LGHNA and YNFKEQ. The CDR3 DNA sequence: TGTGCCAGCAGTCGAAAAACGGACAGGGGGCTTCTCGGGTTCGGGGAGCTGTTTTTT. Its translation is CASSRKTDRGLLGFGELFF.

This clone has only a few counts. The chain is built from TRBV30 and TRBJ2-3; D is perhaps TRBD1 (7 bases). The CDR3 runs to 16 residues. Germline-derived CDR1 and CDR2 are GTSNPN and SVGIG (reference sequence). V was cut by 1 base and J by 1 base, with 15 bases left in between. CDR3 sequence: CAWSAHLRGGTDTQYF. CDR3 nucleotide sequence: TGTGCCTGGAGTGCCCACCTCAGGGGGGGCACAGATACGCAGTATTTT. Variable domain in full (rest from reference TRBV30 and TRBJ2-3): SQTIHQWPATLVQPVGSPLSLECTVEGTSNPNLYWYRQAAGRGLQLLFYSVGIGQISSEVPQNLSASRPQDRQFILSSKKLLLSDSGFYLCAWSAHLRGGTDTQYFGPGTRLTVL.

The rearrangement uses TRBV10-2 and TRBJ1-5; D gene uncertain. This CDR3 has 11 amino acids. V gave up 8 bases and J gave up 7 bases, with 9 bases separating them. CDR1 WSHSY and CDR2 SAAADI come from the germline V gene. CDR3 DNA sequence: TGCGCCAGCGGCAGTGAACAGCCCCAGCATTTT. It encodes CASGSEQPQHF.

The chain uses TRBV5-8 and TRBJ2-1, with D uncertain. V lost 4 bases and J lost 5, with 19 bases in between. The CDR3 length is 16 residues. CDR1 and CDR2 (germline): SGHTS, YDEGEE. The CDR3: CASSPRWPETDNEQFF. CDR3 nucleotide sequence: TGTGCCAGCAGCCCACGTTGGCCCGAGACCGACAATGAGCAGTTCTTC.

This clone came up a few times. The genes are TRBV28 and TRBJ2-4; 7 bases align to TRBD2. The germline gives CDR1 MDHEN, CDR2 SYDVKM. CDR3 length equals 15 residues. With V trimmed by 4 bases and J by 6 bases, 9 bases remained unmatched. This CDR3 is CASSSDRREINIQYF. In DNA form, the CDR3 reads TGTGCCAGCAGTTCGGATAGGCGGGAGATAAACATTCAGTACTTC. Together with reference TRBV28 and TRBJ2-4, the CDR3 gives the full variable domain: DVKVTQSSRYLVKRTGEKVFLECVQDMDHENMFWYRQDPGLGLRLIYFSYDVKMKEKGDIPEGYSVSREKKERFSLILESASTNQTSMYLCASSSDRREINIQYFGAGTRLSVL.

The rearrangement uses TRBV5-1 and TRBJ2-7; TRBD1 matches at 7 bases. The CDR3 contains 15 residues. Germline CDR1 and CDR2: SGHRS and YFSETQ. The junction had 6 bases not matched to a gene; V was cut back by 0 bases and J by 3 bases. CDR3 DNA: TGCGCCAGCAGCTTGGTCAGGGGGAAAAGCTACGAGCAGTACTTC. Encoded protein: CASSLVRGKSYEQYF.

This clone was observed a handful of times. The genes are TRBV1 and TRBJ2-1; the table names TRBD2, a call not compared with the DNA. TRBV1 is reported as a pseudogene. This CDR3 region has 15 residues. The CDR3 loop is CTSNHLAEAKNEQFF. CDR3 DNA: TGCACCAGCAATCACCTAGCGGAAGCTAAGAATGAGCAGTTCTTC.

The chain employs TRBV19 and TRBJ2-3, with 9 bases that match TRBD1. The trim removed 5 bases at V and 9 bases at J, leaving 15 bases unmatched. The CDR3 is made up of 16 amino acids. Germline V gene sequence: CDR1 LNHDA, CDR2 SQIVND (reference sequence). The CDR3 coding sequence is TGTGCCAGTAGTCTTCGGGACAGGGTGAGTCGTGCCACGCAGTATTTT. It specifies CASSLRDRVSRATQYF.

This rearrangement joins TRBV7-8 to TRBJ2-5, with D uncertain. Trimming took off 1 base at V and 1 base at J, with 16 bases between the two ends. Germline V gene sequence: CDR1 SGHVS, CDR2 FQNEAQ. The length of the CDR3 is 17 residues. In DNA, the CDR3 is TGTGCCAGCAGCTTAGTTCGGAGACGGCCTATCCAAGAGACCCAGTACTTC. Protein: CASSLVRRRPIQETQYF.

The chain couples TRBV5-6 to TRBJ1-2, with D hard to call. The CDR3 totals 16 residues. Germline V lookup: CDR1 SGHDT, CDR2 YYEEEE. Trimming removed 5 bases at V and 2 bases at J, with 19 bases between. The CDR3 region has the DNA TGTGCCAGCAGGACCGAGACAAGCCCTTCCAACTATGGCTACACCTTC. Translating gives CASRTETSPSNYGYTF.

The chain is built from TRBV5-1 and TRBJ2-3, with a possible D match to TRBD1 (5 bases). The germline V and J ends were trimmed by 4 bases and 8 bases, with 17 bases remaining between them. The CDR3 has 14 residues. Germline values: CDR1 SGHRS, CDR2 YFSETQ. DNA of the CDR3: TGCGCCAGCAGCGGGGTAGTGACCCAGGGTACGCAGTATTTT. Translated: CASSGVVTQGTQYF.

The chain joins TRBV6-1 to TRBJ2-2, with D uncertain. The V end was cut by 7 bases, the J end by 1 base, with 4 bases between. Germline values: CDR1 MNHNS, CDR2 SASEGT. This CDR3 is built from 12 residues. CDR3 loop: CASTQNTGELFF. The CDR3 bases are TGTGCCAGCACCCAGAACACCGGGGAGCTGTTTTTT.

This clone was seen many times. The J gene is TRBJ2-7, the V gene TRBV20-1; D not certain. Germline V gene data show CDR1 as DFQATT and CDR2 as SNEGSKA (reference sequence). Deletions cut 6 bases from V and 3 bases from J, with 9 bases between. The CDR3 runs to 11 residues. The CDR3 loop reads CSARPVYEQYF. In DNA, the CDR3 is TGCAGTGCAAGGCCCGTCTACGAGCAGTACTTC.

The table lists this clone with many counts. The J gene is TRBJ1-5, the V gene TRBV7-9; D is undetermined. The germline V and J ends were trimmed by 6 bases and 5 bases, with 11 bases remaining between them. The CDR3 is 13 amino acids. CDR1 is SEHNR and CDR2 is FQNEAQ in the germline V gene (reference sequence). The CDR3 loop is CASSPRRDQPQHF. The CDR3 region has the DNA TGTGCCAGCAGTCCCCGACGGGATCAGCCCCAGCATTTT.

The rearrangement uses TRBV7-9 and TRBJ1-1; a possible D gene is TRBD1 (5 bases). Per germline, CDR1 SEHNR and CDR2 FQNEAQ (reference sequence). The CDR3 loop spans 13 amino acids. With 5 bases removed from V and 2 bases from J, the gap between germline ends came to 9 bases. The CDR3 reads CASSHGDNTEAFF. Here the CDR3 DNA reads TGTGCCAGCAGCCACGGGGACAACACTGAAGCTTTCTTT.

The chain joins TRBV25-1 to TRBJ1-3, with 8 nucleotides matching TRBD1. J gave up 4 bases and V 4 bases, and 6 bases lay outside the gene matches. This CDR3 has 15 amino acids. Per the germline V gene, CDR1 is MGHDK and CDR2 is SYGVNS. CDR3 nucleotide sequence: TGTGCCAGCAGTGGTGCAGGGGGCGACGGAAACACCATATATTTT. It encodes CASSGAGGDGNTIYF. Together with reference TRBV25-1 and TRBJ1-3, the CDR3 gives the full variable domain: EADIYQTPRYLVIGTGKKITLECSQTMGHDKMYWYQQDPGMELHLIHYSYGVNSTEKGDLSSESTVSRIRTEHFPLTLESARPSHTSQYLCASSGAGGDGNTIYFGEGSWLTVV.

J is TRBJ2-7 and V is TRBV5-6, with 9 bases lining up with TRBD2. Germline CDR1 reads SGHDT; CDR2 reads YYEEEE. The CDR3 loop spans 17 amino acids. With 1 base clipped from V and 3 bases from J, the junction kept 11 bases outside the gene matches. CDR3 protein: CASSLFGSSGRLYEQYF. DNA for the CDR3: TGTGCCAGCAGCTTGTTTGGGAGCAGCGGGAGGCTCTACGAGCAGTACTTC.

The chain employs TRBV9 and TRBJ2-2; unclear D gene. Germline V gene sequence: CDR1 SGDLS, CDR2 YYNGEE. V dropped 0 bases and J dropped 4 bases, with 10 bases sitting between them. This CDR3 is 15 amino acids long. The CDR3 here is CASSVDWRTTGELFF. As DNA, the CDR3 is TGTGCCAGCAGCGTAGATTGGCGGACCACCGGGGAGCTGTTTTTT.

This chain links TRBV7-2 with TRBJ1-3, with D possibly TRBD1 on 5 matching bases. CDR1 and CDR2 (germline): SGHTA, FQGNSA. CDR3 length equals 15 residues. V gave up 1 base and J gave up 3 bases, with 10 bases separating them. CDR3 DNA sequence: TGTGCCAGCAGCTTAGACAGGAGTCTTGGAAACACCATATATTTT. This translates into CASSLDRSLGNTIYF.

The chain uses TRBV5-5 and TRBJ2-7; D is uncertain. Trimming shortened V by 0 bases and J by 0 bases, and 7 bases separated the two germline ends. The CDR3 sequence is 14 residues long. Germline values: CDR1 SGHKS, CDR2 YYEKEE (reference sequence). For the CDR3, the DNA is TGTGCCAGCAGCTTGGACCGCTACTCCTACGAGCAGTACTTC. This translates into CASSLDRYSYEQYF. Complete variable domain (other parts from reference TRBV5-5 and TRBJ2-7): DAGVTQSPTHLIKTRGQQVTLRCSPISGHKSVSWYQQVLGQGPQFIFQYYEKEERGRGNFPDRFSARQFPNYSSELNVNALLLGDSALYLCASSLDRYSYEQYFGPGTRLTVT.

The chain links TRBV27 to TRBJ2-3, with 11 bases matching TRBD2. CDR3 length: 16 amino acids. CDR1 and CDR2 from the germline V gene are MNHEY and SMNVEV (reference sequence). Trimming cost V 5 bases and J 4 bases; bases outside gene matches: 8. The CDR3 spells CASSQASGRMADTQYF. CDR3 bases: TGTGCCAGCAGTCAGGCTAGCGGGAGGATGGCAGATACGCAGTATTTT.

This clone was observed a few times. The chain is built from TRBV5-1 and TRBJ2-4, with unresolved D. CDR3 length: 18 amino acids. Trimming pared 0 bases from V and 1 base from J, leaving 17 bases between. Germline V gene data show CDR1 as SGHRS and CDR2 as YFSETQ. CDR3 in DNA: TGCGCCAGCAGCTTGGGAGAGGATGATTACTGGGCCAAAAACATTCAGTACTTC. Amino acids: CASSLGEDDYWAKNIQYF.

This sequence joins TRBV6-5 and TRBJ1-3; D unresolved. From germline, CDR1 is MNHEY and CDR2 SVGAGI. The V end lost 6 bases, the J end lost 2 bases, and 5 bases lay between the germline ends. The CDR3 is 12 residues long. In DNA form, the CDR3 reads TGTGCCAGCAGGAATCCTGGAAACACCATATATTTT. Amino acid sequence: CASRNPGNTIYF.